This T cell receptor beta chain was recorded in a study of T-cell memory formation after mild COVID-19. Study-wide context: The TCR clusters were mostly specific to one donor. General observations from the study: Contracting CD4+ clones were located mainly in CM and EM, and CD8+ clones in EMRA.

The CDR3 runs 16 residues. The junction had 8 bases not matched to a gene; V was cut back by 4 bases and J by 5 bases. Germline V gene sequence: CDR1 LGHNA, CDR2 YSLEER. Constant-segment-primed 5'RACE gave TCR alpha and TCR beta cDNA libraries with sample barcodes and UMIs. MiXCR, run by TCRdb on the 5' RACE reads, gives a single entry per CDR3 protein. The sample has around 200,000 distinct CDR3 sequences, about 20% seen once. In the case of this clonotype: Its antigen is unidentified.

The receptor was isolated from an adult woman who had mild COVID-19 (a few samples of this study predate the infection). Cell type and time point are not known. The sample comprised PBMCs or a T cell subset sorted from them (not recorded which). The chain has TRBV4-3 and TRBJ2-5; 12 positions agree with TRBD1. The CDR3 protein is CASSPAGTGGAETQYF. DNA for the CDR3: TGCGCCAGCAGCCCTGCCGGGACAGGGGGCGCGGAGACCCAGTACTTC.